A single sample is the source of the 21 T cell receptor beta chains below, sequenced in a study of blood T cell repertoires in COVID-19. Libraries were prepared by immunoSEQ multiplex PCR; TCRdb keeps only in-frame clonotypes and omits some of them. Here the sample spans around 81,000 clones, roughly 86% being singletons. The sequenced sample was peripheral blood. The source is an older man with acute or convalescent COVID-19.

The chain combines TRBV6-6 with TRBJ2-7; tentative D call: TRBD2 (6 bases). Trimming took off 2 bases at V and 2 bases at J, with 10 bases between the two ends. Per germline, CDR1 MNHNY and CDR2 SVGAGI (reference sequence). The CDR3 is 14 residues long. The CDR3 sequence is CASSYGTGAYEQYF. In DNA form, the CDR3 reads TGTGCCAGCAGTTACGGGACGGGAGCCTACGAGCAGTACTTC.

V gene TRBV5-6 combines with J gene TRBJ2-5; 7 nucleotides align to TRBD1. This CDR3 has 13 amino acids. The ends lost 7 bases at V and 2 bases at J; junction bases unmatched: 5. The germline CDR1 and CDR2 sequences are SGHDT and YYEEEE. The CDR3 coding sequence is TGTGCCAGCTACAGGGGCAGGCAAGAGACCCAGTACTTC. Amino acids: CASYRGRQETQYF.

This clone has just a few counts. This chain joins TRBV15 and TRBJ2-7; TRBD2 might be the D (6 bases). V was trimmed by 6 bases and J by 3 bases, leaving 12 bases between them. Germline V gene lookup returns CDR1 LNHNV and CDR2 YYDKDF (reference sequence). The CDR3 is 13 residues long. In DNA form, the CDR3 reads TGTGCCACCAGTACCGGACTACGCTACGAGCAGTACTTC. Translating gives CATSTGLRYEQYF.

The rearrangement joins TRBV27 to TRBJ1-6; 10 nucleotides align to TRBD1. The CDR3 contains 14 residues. Germline CDR1 MNHEY, CDR2 SMNVEV (reference sequence). The V segment lost 5 bases and the J segment 7 bases; nucleotides outside the gene matches: 2. In DNA form, the CDR3 reads TGTGCCAGCAGTCCGGGACAGGGGAATTCACCCCTCCACTTT. This encodes CASSPGQGNSPLHF.

The chain combines TRBV11-2 with TRBJ2-3; D perhaps matches TRBD1 (5 bases). V lost 2 bases to trimming and J lost 3 bases, with 12 bases between them. This CDR3 spans 15 amino acids. Germline CDR1 and CDR2: SGHAT and FQNNGV. For the CDR3, the DNA is TGTGCCAGCAGCTTATCAGGCAGGGCAACAGATACGCAGTATTTT. This codes for CASSLSGRATDTQYF.

V and J are TRBV5-6 and TRBJ2-5; 9 bases are a match to TRBD1. V lost 3 bases, J lost 5 bases, and 5 bases stayed unmatched. CDR1 is SGHDT, CDR2 YYEEEE, per germline. This CDR3 has 14 residues. This CDR3 is CASSWDRVGETQYF. The CDR3 DNA follows: TGTGCCAGCAGCTGGGACAGGGTGGGCGAGACCCAGTACTTC.

This clone was detected only once. V and J are TRBV2 and TRBJ1-6; possibly TRBD1 for D (6 bases). The CDR3 totals 15 residues. Germline V lookup: CDR1 SNHLY, CDR2 FYNNEI. Trimming took off 6 bases at V and 8 bases at J, with 17 bases between the two ends. The CDR3 DNA reads as TGTGCCAGCAGCATCCTGGACAGAGCGTATTCACCCCTCCACTTT. As protein: CASSILDRAYSPLHF.

The CDR3 reads CASSLQGVNEKLFF. CDR3 nucleotides: TGTGCCAGCAGTTTACAAGGAGTTAATGAAAAACTGTTTTTT. The chain couples TRBV28 to TRBJ1-4, with D unresolved. V shed 2 bases and J shed 4 bases, with 8 bases lying between them. Germline CDR1 is MDHEN and CDR2 is SYDVKM. The CDR3 runs 14 residues.

V and J are TRBV15 and TRBJ2-1; D may be TRBD1 (5 bases). The germline V and J ends were trimmed by 4 bases and 7 bases, with 17 bases remaining between them. The CDR3 spans 15 residues. CDR1 and CDR2 from the germline V gene are LNHNV and YYDKDF (reference sequence). CDR3 DNA sequence: TGTGCCACCAGCAAGGGGAATTTGGGTGAGAATGAGCAGTTCTTC. Its protein product is CATSKGNLGENEQFF.

The chain has TRBV2 and TRBJ1-2; weak D call: TRBD1 (6 bases). CDR1 SNHLY and CDR2 FYNNEI come from the germline V gene. CDR3 size: 15 residues. The V gene lost 3 bases and the J gene lost 4 bases, with 15 bases spanning the gap. CDR3 DNA: TGTGCCAGCAGTGATAGCAGGGGCCAATCCTATGGCTACACCTTC. Protein product: CASSDSRGQSYGYTF. Using reference TRBV2 and TRBJ1-2 for the parts outside the CDR3, the full variable domain is EPEVTQTPSHQVTQMGQEVILRCVPISNHLYFYWYRQILGQKVEFLVSFYNNEISEKSEIFDDQFSVERPDGSNFTLKIRSTKLEDSAMYFCASSDSRGQSYGYTFGSGTRLTVV.

With respect to this clone: This same CDR3 is encoded by further DNA sequences in the sample. The rearrangement uses TRBV6-5 and TRBJ1-1; TRBD1 matches 9 bases. The V gene's germline CDR1 is MNHEY and CDR2 SVGAGI. The CDR3 extends over 15 amino acids. V gave up 0 bases and J gave up 4 bases; unmatched junction bases: 3. CDR3 sequence: CASSYSTGGLTEAFF. The CDR3 nucleotides read TGTGCCAGCAGTTACTCCACAGGGGGCCTCACTGAAGCTTTCTTT.

CDR3 in amino acids: CASSPWEVSGNTIYF. The CDR3 bases are TGTGCCAGCTCACCATGGGAGGTCTCTGGAAACACCATATATTTT. V gene TRBV18 combines with J gene TRBJ1-3; D not certain. The V gene's germline CDR1 is KGHSH and CDR2 LQKENI. The CDR3 spans 15 residues. V dropped 2 bases and J dropped 0 bases, with 8 bases sitting between them.

The chain links TRBV18 to TRBJ2-1, with a tentative D call TRBD1 (6 bases). The length of the CDR3 is 13 residues. Germline V CDR1 and CDR2: KGHSH, LQKENI. The V end lost 2 bases, the J end lost 10 bases, and 12 bases lay between the germline ends. CDR3 DNA: TGTGCCAGCTCACCAGATACACAGGGCGAGCAGTTCTTC. Translation gives CASSPDTQGEQFF. Together with reference TRBV18 and TRBJ2-1, the CDR3 gives the full variable domain: NAGVMQNPRHLVRRRGQEARLRCSPMKGHSHVYWYRQLPEEGLKFMVYLQKENIIDESGMPKERFSAEFPKEGPSILRIQQVVRGDSAAYFCASSPDTQGEQFFGPGTRLTVL.

The chain employs TRBV7-2 and TRBJ1-2, with 10 nucleotides matching TRBD1. This CDR3 is 16 amino acids long. J lost 7 bases, V lost 0 bases, and 8 bases had no gene match. CDR1 and CDR2 from the germline V gene are SGHTA and FQGNSA. CDR3: CASSLAQGTGAGGYTF. CDR3 DNA sequence: TGTGCCAGCAGCTTAGCGCAAGGGACAGGGGCTGGTGGCTACACCTTC.

The gene calls are TRBV5-1 and TRBJ2-7; TRBD2 might be the D (5 bases). V lost 0 bases, J lost 3 bases, and 10 bases lay in between. This CDR3 contains 14 residues. Looked up from germline, CDR1 is SGHRS and CDR2 is YFSETQ. CDR3: CASSLGGLIYEQYF. CDR3 sequence (DNA): TGCGCCAGCAGCTTGGGTGGACTCATCTACGAGCAGTACTTC.

V is TRBV29-1 and J is TRBJ1-2; 9 positions match TRBD1. Germline V gives CDR1 SQVTM, CDR2 ANQGSEA. With V trimmed by 3 bases and J by 13 bases, 9 bases remained unmatched. CDR3 length: 12 residues. The CDR3 loop is CSVDLRTGVFTF. CDR3 sequence (DNA): TGCAGCGTTGATCTGCGGACAGGGGTTTTCACCTTC.

Comments on this clone: Germline and junction disagree at one end, which may indicate a read error. The chain is built from TRBV6-1 and TRBJ1-2; the match to TRBD1 covers 12 bases. This CDR3 region has 15 residues. The germline gives CDR1 MNHNS, CDR2 SASEGT. This CDR3 reads CASSQAGTGGFGYTF. The DNA of the CDR3 is TGTGCCAGCAGTCAAGCCGGGACAGGGGGCTTTGGCTACACCTTC.

A few counts support this clone. The chain recombines TRBV3-1 (or the pseudogene TRBV3-2) with TRBJ2-3, with a weak D call TRBD2 (5 bases). Deletions cut 5 bases from V and 10 bases from J, with 16 bases between. The length of the CDR3 is 13 residues. Germline V gene lookup returns CDR1 LGHDT and CDR2 YNNKEL (reference sequence). CDR3 DNA sequence: TGTGCCAGCAGCACGCCCCTAGCCCACTCGCAGTATTTT. Translation gives CASSTPLAHSQYF.

This clone came up once. The V gene is TRBV7-9, the J gene TRBJ2-3; D is undetermined. The V end was cut by 5 bases, the J end by 6 bases, with 21 bases between. The germline CDR1 and CDR2 sequences are SEHNR and FQNEAQ (reference sequence). The CDR3 is 16 residues long. In DNA form, the CDR3 reads TGTGCCAGCAGCCCGCGAAGTCGGCAGAAGAGGGATACGCAGTATTTT. The encoded protein is CASSPRSRQKRDTQYF.

The V call is TRBV11-2, the J call TRBJ2-7, with 7 bases lining up with TRBD1. CDR1 and CDR2 from the germline V gene are SGHAT and FQNNGV. CDR3 length equals 15 residues. The V segment lost 5 bases and the J segment 0 bases; nucleotides outside the gene matches: 7. CDR3 in DNA: TGTGCCAGCAGCAACCTACAGGGGTTCTCCTACGAGCAGTACTTC. Its protein product is CASSNLQGFSYEQYF.

The chain is built from TRBV7-9 and TRBJ2-7, with TRBD1 identical over 7 bases. The CDR3 has 14 amino acids. Germline V gives CDR1 SEHNR, CDR2 FQNEAQ (reference sequence). V was clipped by 1 base and J by 3 bases; unmatched bases: 3. CDR3 region: CASSLDPGGYEQYF. The CDR3, as DNA: TGTGCCAGCAGCTTAGATCCAGGGGGCTACGAGCAGTACTTC.